The TCR beta chain described here comes from a study of cytomegalovirus exposure and HLA in healthy donors. General study points: As was reported, the classifier diagnosed cytomegalovirus status with high specificity and sensitivity.

Repertoires were generated with immunoSEQ multiplex PCR, while TCRdb's copy carries only in-frame clones and drops some. The sample lists approximately 120,000 clones, 88% seen once, with about 2.1% in the top ten. About this clone itself: The target antigen is unknown.

The sequencing input was PBMCs. The sequence derives from a woman aged 18-29 years in good health and CMV-seronegative.

For the CDR3, the DNA is TGTGCCAGCAGTCCTGGGGGGGCTTCCGGGGAGCTGTTTTTT. Amino acid sequence: CASSPGGASGELFF. V is TRBV28 and J is TRBJ2-2, with a weak D call TRBD2 (7 bases). The CDR3 consists of 14 residues. With 5 bases removed from V and 6 bases from J, the gap between germline ends came to 13 bases. CDR1 is MDHEN and CDR2 is SYDVKM in the germline V gene.